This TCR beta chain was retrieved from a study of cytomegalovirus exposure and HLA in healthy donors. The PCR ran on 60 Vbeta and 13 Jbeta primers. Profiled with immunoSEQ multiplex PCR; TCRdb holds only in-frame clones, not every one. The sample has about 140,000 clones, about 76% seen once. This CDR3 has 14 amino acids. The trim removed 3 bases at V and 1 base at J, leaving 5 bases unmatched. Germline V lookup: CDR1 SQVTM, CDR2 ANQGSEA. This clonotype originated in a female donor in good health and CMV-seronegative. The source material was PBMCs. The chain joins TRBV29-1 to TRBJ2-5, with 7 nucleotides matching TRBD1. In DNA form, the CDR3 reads TGCAGCGTTGAGGGCAGGGGGATCCAAGAGACCCAGTACTTC. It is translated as CSVEGRGIQETQYF.